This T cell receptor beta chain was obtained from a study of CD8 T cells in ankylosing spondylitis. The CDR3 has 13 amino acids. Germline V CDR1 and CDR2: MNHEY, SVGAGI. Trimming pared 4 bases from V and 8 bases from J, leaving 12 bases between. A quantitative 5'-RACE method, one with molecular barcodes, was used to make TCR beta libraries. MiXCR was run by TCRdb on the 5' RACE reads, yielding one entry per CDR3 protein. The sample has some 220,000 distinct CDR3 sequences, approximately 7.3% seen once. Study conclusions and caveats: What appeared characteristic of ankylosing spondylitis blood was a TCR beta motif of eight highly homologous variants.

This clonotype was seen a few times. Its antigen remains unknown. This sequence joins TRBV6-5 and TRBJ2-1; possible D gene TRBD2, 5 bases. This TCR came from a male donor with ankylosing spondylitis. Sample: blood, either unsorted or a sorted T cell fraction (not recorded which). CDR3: CASSFVGSDEQFF. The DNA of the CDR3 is TGTGCCAGCAGTTTCGTAGGGAGCGATGAGCAGTTCTTC.